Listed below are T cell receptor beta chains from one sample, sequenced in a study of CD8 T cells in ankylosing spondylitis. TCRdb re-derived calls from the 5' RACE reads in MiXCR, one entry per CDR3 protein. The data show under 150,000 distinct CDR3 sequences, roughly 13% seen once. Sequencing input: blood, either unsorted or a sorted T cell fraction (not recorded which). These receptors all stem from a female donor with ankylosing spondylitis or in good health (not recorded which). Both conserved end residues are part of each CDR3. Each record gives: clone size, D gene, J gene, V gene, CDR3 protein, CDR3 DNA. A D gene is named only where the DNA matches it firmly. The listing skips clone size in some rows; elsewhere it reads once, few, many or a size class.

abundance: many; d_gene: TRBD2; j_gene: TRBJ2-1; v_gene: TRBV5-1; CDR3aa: CASTYGLALSYNEQFF; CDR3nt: TGCGCCAGCACCTACGGACTAGCCCTCTCCTACAATGAGCAGTTCTTC
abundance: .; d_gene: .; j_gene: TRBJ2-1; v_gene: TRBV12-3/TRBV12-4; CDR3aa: CASRWDKMNEQFF; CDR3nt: TGTGCCAGCAGGTGGGACAAAATGAATGAGCAGTTCTTC
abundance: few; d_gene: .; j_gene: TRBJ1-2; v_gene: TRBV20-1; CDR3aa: CSARDLGQGNFLRYGYTF; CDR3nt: TGCAGTGCTAGAGATCTAGGGCAGGGAAATTTCCTACGCTATGGCTACACCTTC
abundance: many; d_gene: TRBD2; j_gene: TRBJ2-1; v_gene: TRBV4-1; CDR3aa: CASSQVSSGAYNEQFF; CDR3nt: TGCGCCAGCAGCCAAGTTTCTAGCGGGGCCTACAATGAGCAGTTCTTC
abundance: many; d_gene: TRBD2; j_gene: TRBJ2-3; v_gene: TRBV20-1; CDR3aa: CSAPLGAGVRSDTQYF; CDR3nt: TGCAGTGCTCCCCTGGGAGCGGGAGTTCGATCAGATACGCAGTATTTT
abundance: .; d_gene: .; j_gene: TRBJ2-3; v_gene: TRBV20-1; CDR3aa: CSARDGMGATDTQYF; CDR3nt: TGCAGTGCTAGAGATGGGATGGGAGCCACAGATACGCAGTATTTT
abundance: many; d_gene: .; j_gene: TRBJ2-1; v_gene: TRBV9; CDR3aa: CASSGYGTTYNEQFF; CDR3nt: TGTGCCAGCAGCGGATACGGGACAACTTACAATGAGCAGTTCTTC
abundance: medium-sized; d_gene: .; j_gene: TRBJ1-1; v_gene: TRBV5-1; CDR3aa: CASSLAQGMNTEAFF; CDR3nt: TGCGCCAGCAGCTTGGCGCAGGGCATGAACACTGAAGCTTTCTTT
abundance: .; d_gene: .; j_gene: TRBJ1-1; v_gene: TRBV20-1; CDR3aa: CRAGVYTTPNTEAFF; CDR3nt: TGCAGGGCGGGGGTGTATACCACTCCGAACACTGAAGCTTTCTTT
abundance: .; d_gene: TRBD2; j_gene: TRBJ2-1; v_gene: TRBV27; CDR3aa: CASSTLLAVTNEQFF; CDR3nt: TGTGCCAGCAGTACCCTACTAGCGGTAACCAATGAGCAGTTCTTC
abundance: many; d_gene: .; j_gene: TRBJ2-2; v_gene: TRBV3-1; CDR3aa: CASSQSSANTGELFF; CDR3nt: TGTGCCAGCAGCCAAAGCAGTGCGAACACCGGGGAGCTGTTTTTT
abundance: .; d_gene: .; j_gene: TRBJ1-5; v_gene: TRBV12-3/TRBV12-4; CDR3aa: CASSLSQGGSNQPQHF; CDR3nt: TGTGCCAGCAGTTTGTCGCAGGGCGGCTCAAATCAGCCCCAGCATTTT
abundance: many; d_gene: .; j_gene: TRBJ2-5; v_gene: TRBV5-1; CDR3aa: CASSSNSGGETQYF; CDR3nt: TGCGCCAGCAGCTCAAACAGTGGCGGGGAGACCCAGTACTTC
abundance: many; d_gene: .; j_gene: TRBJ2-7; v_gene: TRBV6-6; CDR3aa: CASSHIYEQYF; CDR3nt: TGTGCCAGCAGTCACATCTACGAGCAGTACTTC
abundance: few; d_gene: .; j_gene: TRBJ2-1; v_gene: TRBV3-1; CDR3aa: CASSQEVGEQFF; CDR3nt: TGTGCCAGCAGCCAAGAAGTGGGTGAGCAGTTCTTC
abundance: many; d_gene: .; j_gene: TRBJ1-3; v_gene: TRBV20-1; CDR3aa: CSAREGSYSGNTIYF; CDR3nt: TGCAGTGCTAGGGAGGGCTCCTACTCTGGAAACACCATATATTTT